The table lists the clone carrying this TCR beta chain with a few counts. This specimen comes from a study of blood T cell repertoires in COVID-19. The wider study: The samples span acute and convalescent COVID-19 from the United States, Italy and Spain. The cDNA or gDNA used as material had been derived from T cells, B-cell-depleted T cells, or PBMCs.

As originally analysed: Reference gene primer amplification gave nucleated cell count estimates. TCRdb's copy holds only in-frame clones and misses some; the assay was immunoSEQ multiplex PCR. Clonal size and the V and J genes are those of that table, whereas D and trimming came from the DNA. The sample holds 150,000 to 200,000 clones, over 80% seen once. Those enrolled in Seattle joined during active infection and were followed longitudinally afterward. The receptor comes from a man in his fifties or sixties with COVID-19, enrolled during active disease. The specimen sequenced was peripheral blood.

The CDR3 DNA sequence: TGTGCCAGTAGTAGGGACAGCTCTGGGGCCAACGTCCTGACTTTC. This encodes CASSRDSSGANVLTF. J is TRBJ2-6 and V is TRBV19; 7 bases line up with TRBD1. Trimming cost V 4 bases and J 0 bases; bases outside gene matches: 0. The CDR3 sequence is 15 residues long. In germline, CDR1 is LNHDA, CDR2 SQIVND (reference sequence).